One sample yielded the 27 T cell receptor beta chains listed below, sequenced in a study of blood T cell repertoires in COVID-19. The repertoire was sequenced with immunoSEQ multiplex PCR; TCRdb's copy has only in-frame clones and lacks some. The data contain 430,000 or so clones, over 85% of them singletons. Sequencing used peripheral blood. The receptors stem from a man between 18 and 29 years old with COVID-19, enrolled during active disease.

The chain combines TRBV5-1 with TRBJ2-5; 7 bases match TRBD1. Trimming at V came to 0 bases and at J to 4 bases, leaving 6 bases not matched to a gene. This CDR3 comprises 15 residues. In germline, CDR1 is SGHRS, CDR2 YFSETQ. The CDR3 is CASSLARGLGETQYF. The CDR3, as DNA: TGCGCCAGCAGCTTGGCGAGGGGGCTAGGAGAGACCCAGTACTTC.

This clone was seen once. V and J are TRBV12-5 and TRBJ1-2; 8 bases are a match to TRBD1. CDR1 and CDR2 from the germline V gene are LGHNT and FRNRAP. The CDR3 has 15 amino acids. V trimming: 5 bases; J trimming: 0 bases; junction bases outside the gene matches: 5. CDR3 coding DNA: TGTGCTAGTGGTGGCCCCAGGGGGCCTAACTATGGCTACACCTTC. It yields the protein CASGGPRGPNYGYTF. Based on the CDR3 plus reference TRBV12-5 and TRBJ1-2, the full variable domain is DARVTQTPRHKVTEMGQEVTMRCQPILGHNTVFWYRQTMMQGLELLAYFRNRAPLDDSGMPKDRFSAEMPDATLATLKIQPSEPRDSAVYFCASGGPRGPNYGYTFGSGTRLTVV.

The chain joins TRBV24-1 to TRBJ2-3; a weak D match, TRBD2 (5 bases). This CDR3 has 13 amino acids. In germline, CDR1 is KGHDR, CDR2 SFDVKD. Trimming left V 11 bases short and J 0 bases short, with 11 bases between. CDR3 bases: TGTGCCATCGAGGGTACTAGCACAGATACGCAGTATTTT. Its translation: CAIEGTSTDTQYF.

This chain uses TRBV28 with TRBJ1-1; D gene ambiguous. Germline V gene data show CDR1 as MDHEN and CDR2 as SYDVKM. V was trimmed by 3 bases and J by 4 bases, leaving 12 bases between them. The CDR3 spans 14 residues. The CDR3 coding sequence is TGTGCCAGCAGTTTTGGAGGGTTAAGCACTGAAGCTTTCTTT. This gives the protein CASSFGGLSTEAFF.

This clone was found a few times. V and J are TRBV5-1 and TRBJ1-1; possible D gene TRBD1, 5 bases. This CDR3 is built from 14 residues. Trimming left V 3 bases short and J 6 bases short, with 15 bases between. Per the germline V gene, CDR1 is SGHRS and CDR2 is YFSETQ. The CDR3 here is CASSSGYQGAEAFF. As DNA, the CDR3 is TGCGCCAGCAGCTCGGGCTACCAAGGGGCTGAAGCTTTCTTT.

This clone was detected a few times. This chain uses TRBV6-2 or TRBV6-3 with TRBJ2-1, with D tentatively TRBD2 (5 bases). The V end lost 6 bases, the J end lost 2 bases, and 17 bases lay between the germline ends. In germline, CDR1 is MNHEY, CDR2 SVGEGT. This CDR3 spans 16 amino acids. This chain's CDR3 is CASSPPGLTTYNEQFF. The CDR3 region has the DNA TGTGCCAGCAGCCCTCCCGGGCTGACTACCTACAATGAGCAGTTCTTC.

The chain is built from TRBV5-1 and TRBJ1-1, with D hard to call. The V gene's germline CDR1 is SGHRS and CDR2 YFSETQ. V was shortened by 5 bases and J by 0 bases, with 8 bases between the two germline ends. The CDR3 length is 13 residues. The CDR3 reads CASRRQLNTEAFF. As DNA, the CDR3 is TGCGCCAGCAGGAGGCAACTGAACACTGAAGCTTTCTTT.

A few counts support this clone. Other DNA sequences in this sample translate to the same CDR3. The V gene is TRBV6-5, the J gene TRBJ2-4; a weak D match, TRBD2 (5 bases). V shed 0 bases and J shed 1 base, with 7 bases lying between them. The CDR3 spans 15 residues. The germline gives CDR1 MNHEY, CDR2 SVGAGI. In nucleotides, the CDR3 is TGTGCCAGCAGTTACTCGAGAGGGGCCAAAAACATTCAGTACTTC. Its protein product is CASSYSRGAKNIQYF.

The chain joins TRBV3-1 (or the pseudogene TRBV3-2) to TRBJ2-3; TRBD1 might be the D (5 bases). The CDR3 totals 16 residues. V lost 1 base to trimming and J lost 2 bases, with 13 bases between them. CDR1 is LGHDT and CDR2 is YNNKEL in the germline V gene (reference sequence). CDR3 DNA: TGTGCCAGCAGCCAAGGTGCCCAGGGAAACACAGATACGCAGTATTTT. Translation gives CASSQGAQGNTDTQYF.

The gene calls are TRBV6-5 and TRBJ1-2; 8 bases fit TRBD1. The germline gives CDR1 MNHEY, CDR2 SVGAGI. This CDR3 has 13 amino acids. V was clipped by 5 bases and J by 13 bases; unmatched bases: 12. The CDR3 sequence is CASSPVDRDEGTF. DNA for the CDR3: TGTGCCAGCAGTCCAGTGGACAGGGACGAAGGCACCTTC.

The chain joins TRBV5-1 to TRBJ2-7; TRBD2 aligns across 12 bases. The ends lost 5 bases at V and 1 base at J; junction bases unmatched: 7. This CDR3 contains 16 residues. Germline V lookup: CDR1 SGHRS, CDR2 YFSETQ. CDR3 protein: CASSPTLAGGSYEQYF. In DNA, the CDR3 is TGCGCCAGCAGTCCCACTCTAGCGGGGGGGTCCTACGAGCAGTACTTC.

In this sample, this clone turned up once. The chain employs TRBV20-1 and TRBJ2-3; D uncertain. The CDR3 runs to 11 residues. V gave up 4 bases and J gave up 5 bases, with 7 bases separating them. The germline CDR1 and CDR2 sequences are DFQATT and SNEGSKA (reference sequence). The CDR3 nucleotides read TGCAGTGCTAACTACGGAGATACGCAGTATTTT. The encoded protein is CSANYGDTQYF.

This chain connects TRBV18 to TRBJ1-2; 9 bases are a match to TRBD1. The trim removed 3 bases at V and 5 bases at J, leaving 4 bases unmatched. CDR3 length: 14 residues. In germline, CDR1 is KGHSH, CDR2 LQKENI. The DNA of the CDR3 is TGTGCCAGCTCACCGGACAGGGGAGAGTATGGCTACACCTTC. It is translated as CASSPDRGEYGYTF. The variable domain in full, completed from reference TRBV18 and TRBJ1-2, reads NAGVMQNPRHLVRRRGQEARLRCSPMKGHSHVYWYRQLPEEGLKFMVYLQKENIIDESGMPKERFSAEFPKEGPSILRIQQVVRGDSAAYFCASSPDRGEYGYTFGSGTRLTVV.

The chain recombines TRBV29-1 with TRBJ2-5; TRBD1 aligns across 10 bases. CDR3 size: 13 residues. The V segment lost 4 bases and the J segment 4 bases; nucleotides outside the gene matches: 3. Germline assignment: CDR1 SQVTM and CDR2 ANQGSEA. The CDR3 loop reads CSVARTGGETQYF. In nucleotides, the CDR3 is TGCAGCGTTGCCCGGACAGGGGGAGAGACCCAGTACTTC.

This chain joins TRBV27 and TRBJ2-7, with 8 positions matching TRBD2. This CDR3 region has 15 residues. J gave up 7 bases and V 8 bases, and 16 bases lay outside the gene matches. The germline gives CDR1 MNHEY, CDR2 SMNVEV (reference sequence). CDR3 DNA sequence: TGTGCCAGCCGTCAAGTAATAGCGGGGAACCGGGAGCAGTACTTC. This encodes CASRQVIAGNREQYF.

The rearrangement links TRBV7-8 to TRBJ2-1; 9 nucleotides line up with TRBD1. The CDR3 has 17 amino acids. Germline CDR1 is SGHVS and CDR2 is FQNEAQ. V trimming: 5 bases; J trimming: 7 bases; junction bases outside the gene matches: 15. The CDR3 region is CASSESGTGLMVNEQFF. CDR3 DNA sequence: TGTGCCAGCAGCGAGAGTGGGACAGGGCTCATGGTTAATGAGCAGTTCTTC.

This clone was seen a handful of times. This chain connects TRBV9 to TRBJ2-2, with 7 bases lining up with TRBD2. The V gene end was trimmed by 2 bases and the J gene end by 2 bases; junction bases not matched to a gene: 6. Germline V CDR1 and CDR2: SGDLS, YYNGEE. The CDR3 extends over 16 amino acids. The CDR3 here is CASSVDSGINTGELFF. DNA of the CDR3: TGTGCCAGCAGCGTCGACAGCGGGATTAACACCGGGGAGCTGTTTTTT.

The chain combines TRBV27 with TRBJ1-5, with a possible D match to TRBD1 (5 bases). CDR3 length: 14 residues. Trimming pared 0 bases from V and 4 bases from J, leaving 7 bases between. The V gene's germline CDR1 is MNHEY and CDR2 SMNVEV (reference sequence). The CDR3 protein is CASSLSGANQPQHF. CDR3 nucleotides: TGTGCCAGCAGTTTATCAGGGGCGAATCAGCCCCAGCATTTT.

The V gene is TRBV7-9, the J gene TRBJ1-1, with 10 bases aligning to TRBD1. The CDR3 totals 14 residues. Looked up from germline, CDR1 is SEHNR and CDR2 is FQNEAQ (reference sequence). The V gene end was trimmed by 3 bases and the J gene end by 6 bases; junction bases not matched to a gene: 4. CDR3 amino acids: CASSFRDRGAEAFF. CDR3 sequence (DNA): TGTGCCAGCAGCTTCCGGGACAGGGGCGCTGAAGCTTTCTTT.

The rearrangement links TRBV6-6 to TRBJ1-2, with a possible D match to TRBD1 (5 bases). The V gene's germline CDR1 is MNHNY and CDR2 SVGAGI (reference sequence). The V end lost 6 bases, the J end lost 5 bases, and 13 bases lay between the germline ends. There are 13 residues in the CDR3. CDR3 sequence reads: CASRGGLEYGYTF. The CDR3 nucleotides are TGTGCCAGCAGGGGGGGACTCGAGTATGGCTACACCTTC.

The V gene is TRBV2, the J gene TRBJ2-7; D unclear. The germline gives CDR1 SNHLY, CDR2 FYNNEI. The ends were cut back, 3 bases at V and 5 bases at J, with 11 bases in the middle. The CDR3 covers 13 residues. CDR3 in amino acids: CASSEPGRNEQYF. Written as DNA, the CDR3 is TGTGCCAGCAGTGAGCCTGGCAGGAACGAGCAGTACTTC.

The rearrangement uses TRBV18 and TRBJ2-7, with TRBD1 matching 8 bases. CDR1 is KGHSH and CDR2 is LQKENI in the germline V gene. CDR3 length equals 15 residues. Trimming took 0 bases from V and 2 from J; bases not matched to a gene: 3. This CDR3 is CASSPPGQGTYEQYF. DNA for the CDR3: TGTGCCAGCTCACCACCAGGACAGGGAACCTACGAGCAGTACTTC.

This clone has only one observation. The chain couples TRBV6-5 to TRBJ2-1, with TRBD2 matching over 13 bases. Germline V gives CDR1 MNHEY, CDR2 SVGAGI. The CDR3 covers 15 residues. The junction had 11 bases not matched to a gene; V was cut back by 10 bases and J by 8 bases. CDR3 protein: CAIAELAGGPHEQFF. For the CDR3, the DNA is TGTGCCATCGCTGAACTAGCGGGGGGGCCCCATGAGCAGTTCTTC.

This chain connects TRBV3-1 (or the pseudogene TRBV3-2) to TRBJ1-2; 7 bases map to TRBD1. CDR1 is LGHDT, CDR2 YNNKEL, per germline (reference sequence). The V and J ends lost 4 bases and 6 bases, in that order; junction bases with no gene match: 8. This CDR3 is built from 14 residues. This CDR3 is CASSLRQGPDGYTF. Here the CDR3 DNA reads TGTGCCAGCAGCCTTCGACAGGGCCCTGATGGCTACACCTTC.

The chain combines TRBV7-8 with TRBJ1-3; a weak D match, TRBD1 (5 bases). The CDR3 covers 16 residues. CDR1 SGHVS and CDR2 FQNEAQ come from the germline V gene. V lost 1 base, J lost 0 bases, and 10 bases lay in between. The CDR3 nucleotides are TGTGCCAGCAGCTTAGGATGGGGCAGCTCTGGAAACACCATATATTTT. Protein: CASSLGWGSSGNTIYF.

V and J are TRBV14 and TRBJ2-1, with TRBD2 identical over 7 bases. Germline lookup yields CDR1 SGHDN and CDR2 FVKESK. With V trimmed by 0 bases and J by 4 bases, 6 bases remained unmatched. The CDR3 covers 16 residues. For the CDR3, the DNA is TGTGCCAGCAGCCAAGATCGGGGGGAGGGGTACAATGAGCAGTTCTTC. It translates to CASSQDRGEGYNEQFF.

This CDR3 is CASSLRGRRVCTYGYTF. In nucleotides, the CDR3 is TGTGCCAGCAGTCTCAGGGGGCGCAGAGTCTGTACCTATGGCTACACCTTC. This chain joins TRBV6-8 and TRBJ1-2, with 8 bases matching TRBD1. Germline loops: CDR1 MNHGY, CDR2 SAAAGT. V was clipped by 5 bases and J by 4 bases; unmatched bases: 15. The CDR3 length is 17 residues.